Sequencing of this TCR beta chain was carried out in a study of blood T cell repertoires in COVID-19. Study in general: Sites across the United States, Italy and Spain contributed samples from acute and convalescent COVID-19. T cells, B-cell-depleted T cells, or PBMCs provided the cDNA or gDNA that served as material.

Patients of the Seattle cohort, enrolled during active infection, were followed longitudinally. Per the original data handling: Amplified reference gene primers provided the basis for estimating nucleated cell counts. Sequencing used immunoSEQ multiplex PCR; TCRdb keeps in-frame clones, though not all of them. V and J calls and clone size are as listed in that table; D and trimming were resolved from the DNA. The data show 250,000 to 400,000 clones, roughly 88% seen once. V gave up 8 bases and J gave up 5 bases, with 9 bases separating them. The germline gives CDR1 SNHLY, CDR2 FYNNEI. The CDR3 has 11 residues.

The TCR sequence derives from a woman younger than 45 with COVID-19, enrolled during active disease. This chain links TRBV2 with TRBJ1-1, with a weak D call TRBD1 (5 bases). The sequencing sample was made of peripheral blood. The CDR3 region has the DNA TGTGCCAGCGCAGGGTTGACTGAAGCTTTCTTT. This codes for CASAGLTEAFF.